The rows below give T cell receptor beta chains drawn from one sample of a study of T cells in localized non-small cell lung cancer. The assay was immunoSEQ multiplex PCR, and TCRdb's table has in-frame clones only and misses some. In the table there are a few thousand clones, about 30% of which are singletons. The sample consisted of normal lung tissue next to the tumor, taken before any cancer treatment. The source of these receptors is a male donor older than 55 with stage I squamous cell lung carcinoma. The CDR3 runs from the conserved cysteine through the conserved F or W. A D gene is named only where the DNA matches it firmly. Part of the rows lack a size; the others show once, few, many or a class for expanded clones.

>-|-|TRBV5-1|TRBJ2-5
TGCGCCAGCAGCTTGTATACAGTTCAAGAGACCCAGTACTTC
CASSLYTVQETQYF
>-|TRBD1|TRBV19|TRBJ2-3
TGTGCCAGTAGTGCCGACCGGGACAGGGTGTATAGCAATCAGCCCCAGTATTTT
CASSADRDRVYSNQPQYF
>-|TRBD1|TRBV19|TRBJ1-5
TGTGCCAGTAGTACCCCAAGACAGGGAGACAGGCAGCCCCAGCATTTT
CASSTPRQGDRQPQHF
>medium-sized|TRBD1|TRBV28|TRBJ1-2
TGTGCCAGCAGTTTAGGGTGGGGACAGCTAGGCTACACCTTC
CASSLGWGQLGYTF
>-|TRBD1|TRBV5-1|TRBJ2-7
TGCGCCAGCAGCACTGGACAGGCCTACCCCTACGAGCAGTACTTC
CASSTGQAYPYEQYF
>-|-|TRBV28|TRBJ2-7
TGTGCCAGCAGGGGGCGCGGATTCTACGAGCAGTACTTC
CASRGRGFYEQYF
>-|TRBD1|TRBV30|TRBJ1-1
TGTGCCTGGAGTGGGGACAGGGGATACTCAGAAGCTTTCTTT
CAWSGDRGYSEAFF
>medium-sized|TRBD1|TRBV11-3|TRBJ1-4
TGTGCCAGCAGCTTAGGGGGGACAGGGGATTCTGAAAAACTGTTTTTT
CASSLGGTGDSEKLFF
>few|TRBD2|TRBV7-7|TRBJ2-3
TGTGCCAGCAGCTACCTATTGACTAGCGGGGGCACAGATACGCAGTATTTT
CASSYLLTSGGTDTQYF
>few|-|TRBV6-8|TRBJ1-3
TGTGCCAGCAGTAGGGATCTCGATGGAAACACCATATATTTT
CASSRDLDGNTIYF
>once|TRBD2|TRBV28|TRBJ2-1
TGTGCCAGCAGTTTGGGACTAGCGGGACATAATGAGCAGTTCTTC
CASSLGLAGHNEQFF
>large|-|TRBV7-2|TRBJ1-1
TGTGCCAGCAGGGTCGGGGGGAACACTGAAGCTTTCTTT
CASRVGGNTEAFF
>-|TRBD1|TRBV5-1|TRBJ2-7
TGCGCCAGCAGCTGGAGGGGGGACAGGGAAGACGAGCAGTACTTC
CASSWRGDREDEQYF
>medium-sized|TRBD2|TRBV11-3|TRBJ2-3
TGTGCCAGCAGCTTGGGACTAGCCTCCGATACGCAGTATTTT
CASSLGLASDTQYF
>medium-sized|-|TRBV19|TRBJ2-1
TGTGCCAGTACCGTAGTTGGGGGCAATGAGCAGTTCTTC
CASTVVGGNEQFF
>-|TRBD1|TRBV29-1|TRBJ1-4
TGCAGCGTCGCGGGACAGGACCCCCTAAATGAAAAACTGTTTTTT
CSVAGQDPLNEKLFF
>-|-|TRBV18|TRBJ1-5
TGTGCCAGCTCACCACCAAATCAGCCCCAGCATTTT
CASSPPNQPQHF
>-|-|TRBV14|TRBJ2-5
TGTGCCAGCAGCCGTTGGGGTGGTGAAGAGACCCAGTACTTC
CASSRWGGEETQYF
>-|-|TRBV19|TRBJ1-2
TGTGCCAGTAGTATTTCTCAGGGTGTCTATGGCTACACCTTC
CASSISQGVYGYTF
>-|-|TRBV19|TRBJ2-1
TGTGCCAGTAGTATGGTATATTCATACAATGAGCAGTTCTTC
CASSMVYSYNEQFF
>-|-|TRBV11-3|TRBJ1-5
TGTGCCAGCAGCCTCGGATCCAACAATCAGCCCCAGCATTTT
CASSLGSNNQPQHF
>few|-|TRBV28|TRBJ2-2
TGTGCCAGCAGTTCACGGGGGGCCGCCCACACCGGGGAGCTGTTTTTT
CASSSRGAAHTGELFF
>-|TRBD1|TRBV19|TRBJ1-1
TGTGCCAGTAGTATGGTCAGGGGGCAAGCTTTCTTT
CASSMVRGQAFF
>-|-|TRBV28|TRBJ2-5
TGTGCCAGCAGTCTGCTAGGTACTGGGGCGCAAGAGACCCAGTACTTC
CASSLLGTGAQETQYF
>few|-|TRBV6-8|TRBJ1-4
TGTGCCAGCAGTTACGTACAGGCGCCGAATGAAAAACTGTTTTTT
CASSYVQAPNEKLFF
>-|-|TRBV6-8|TRBJ1-5
TGTGCCGCCTCTACAGGGAACGGGCAGCCCCAGCATTTT
CAASTGNGQPQHF
>-|-|TRBV18|TRBJ1-1
TGTGCCAGCTCACCAGTTATTGATTATTACGGGACTGAAGCTTTCTTT
CASSPVIDYYGTEAFF
>-|-|TRBV14|TRBJ2-7
TGTGCCAGCAGCCACGGAAGCGAGCAGTACTTC
CASSHGSEQYF
>-|-|TRBV15|TRBJ1-5
TGTGCCACCAGCAGAGCGGGCAGGGGAGGCAATCAGCCCCAGCATTTT
CATSRAGRGGNQPQHF
>-|-|TRBV9|TRBJ1-1
TGTGCCAGTACCTTTATGAACACTGAAGCTTTCTTT
CASTFMNTEAFF
>-|TRBD1|TRBV19|TRBJ1-5
TGTGCCAGACCCCTTCTAACCGCTGGGACAGCCTCCCCATATAGTAATCAGCCCCAGCATTTT
CARPLLTAGTASPYSNQPQHF
>few|-|TRBV9|TRBJ1-1
TGTGCCAGCAGCGTTCGGACAGAAATGAACACTAAAGCTTTCTTT
CASSVRTEMNTKAFF
>large|-|TRBV19|TRBJ1-2
TGTGCCATTGAACAGGGTAGTGGCTACACCTTC
CAIEQGSGYTF
>-|-|TRBV19|TRBJ2-3
TGTGCCAGTAGTATAGGGATCGCAGGGGAGGCCCGCACAGATACGCAGTATTTT
CASSIGIAGEARTDTQYF
>few|TRBD2|TRBV6-8|TRBJ2-3
TGTGCCAGCAGTTCGACTAGCGGGGGCACAGATACGCAGTATTTT
CASSSTSGGTDTQYF
>-|TRBD2|TRBV11-3|TRBJ2-1
TGTGCCAGCAGCTCCCCGACTAGCGGGGGGGGGAGCTCCTACAATGAGCAGTTCTTC
CASSSPTSGGGSSYNEQFF
>few|-|TRBV6-8|TRBJ1-1
TGTGCCAGCAGTCGGATGAGAGGGACTGAAGCTTTCTTT
CASSRMRGTEAFF
>medium-sized|-|TRBV11-3|TRBJ1-6
TGTGCCAGCAGCTCAACCAGGAGAACAAGCTCCTATAATTCACCCCTCCACTTT
CASSSTRRTSSYNSPLHF
>-|-|TRBV6-8|TRBJ1-1
TGTGCCAGCAGTGAGACAGCTCGTAGAGCTTTCTTT
CASSETARRAFF
>-|-|TRBV6-8|TRBJ1-1
TGTGCCAGCAGCTGGGACCTAAAGAACACTGAAGCTTTCTTT
CASSWDLKNTEAFF
>-|TRBD1|TRBV9|TRBJ1-1
TGTGCCAGCAGCATCAATCCGGACAGGGGAAATCGGATGGACACTGAAGCTTTCTTT
CASSINPDRGNRMDTEAFF
>-|-|TRBV9|TRBJ1-4
TGTGCCAGCAGTCTCGGTGTTGGGGGTGAAAAACTGTTTTTT
CASSLGVGGEKLFF
>-|-|TRBV10-3|TRBJ2-3
TGTGCCAGCAGTGAGACTGGACCCACAGATACGCAGTATTTT
CASSETGPTDTQYF
>few|-|TRBV11-3|TRBJ1-6
TGTGCCAGCAGCCCCGACGGGAATAATTCACCCCTCCACTTT
CASSPDGNNSPLHF
>-|-|TRBV6-8|TRBJ1-1
TGTGCCAGCACTACAGGGAACTCTGAAGCTTTCTTT
CASTTGNSEAFF
>few|TRBD2|TRBV6-1|TRBJ2-3
TGTGCCAGCAGTGAAGGGACTAGCGCAGATACGCAGTATTTT
CASSEGTSADTQYF